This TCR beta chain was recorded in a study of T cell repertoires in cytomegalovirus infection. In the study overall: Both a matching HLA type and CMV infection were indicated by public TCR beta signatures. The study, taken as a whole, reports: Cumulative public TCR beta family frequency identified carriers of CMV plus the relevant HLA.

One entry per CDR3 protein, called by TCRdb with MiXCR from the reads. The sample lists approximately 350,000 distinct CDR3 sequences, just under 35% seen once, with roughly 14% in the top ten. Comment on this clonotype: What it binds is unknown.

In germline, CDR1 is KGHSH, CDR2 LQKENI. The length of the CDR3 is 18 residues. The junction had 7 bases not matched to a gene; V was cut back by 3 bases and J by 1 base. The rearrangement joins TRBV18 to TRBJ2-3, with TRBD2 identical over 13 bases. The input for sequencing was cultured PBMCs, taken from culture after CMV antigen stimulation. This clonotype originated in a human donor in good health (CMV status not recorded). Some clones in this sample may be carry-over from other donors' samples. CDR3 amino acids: CASSPKTSGRRGTDTQYF. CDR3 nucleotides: TGTGCCAGCTCACCGAAGACTAGCGGGAGGAGGGGCACAGATACGCAGTATTTT.